This T cell receptor (beta chain) stems from a study of CD8 T cells in Susac syndrome. The V and J ends lost 4 bases and 0 bases respectively, with 13 bases between them. The V gene's germline CDR1 is SNHLY and CDR2 FYNNEI. The CDR3 covers 16 residues. The authors negatively isolated CD8+ and CD4+ T cells and FACS-enriched TEMRA cells. The RNA, roughly 0.45 to 1 ug, was put through reverse transcription using random hexamers. Multiplex immunoSEQ PCR targeted 54 Vbeta and 13 Jbeta TCR beta segments. TCRdb re-called the immunoSEQ multiplex PCR reads with MiXCR, one entry per CDR3 protein. The data show approximately 130,000 distinct CDR3 sequences, more than 75% seen once.

Source material: CD8+ T cells from PBMCs. The clonotype originates from a human donor with multiple sclerosis. The genes are TRBV2 and TRBJ1-5, with D hard to call. The CDR3 reads CASSVGSGFSNQPQHF. The CDR3 nucleotides read TGTGCCAGCAGTGTAGGGAGTGGCTTTAGCAATCAGCCCCAGCATTTT.